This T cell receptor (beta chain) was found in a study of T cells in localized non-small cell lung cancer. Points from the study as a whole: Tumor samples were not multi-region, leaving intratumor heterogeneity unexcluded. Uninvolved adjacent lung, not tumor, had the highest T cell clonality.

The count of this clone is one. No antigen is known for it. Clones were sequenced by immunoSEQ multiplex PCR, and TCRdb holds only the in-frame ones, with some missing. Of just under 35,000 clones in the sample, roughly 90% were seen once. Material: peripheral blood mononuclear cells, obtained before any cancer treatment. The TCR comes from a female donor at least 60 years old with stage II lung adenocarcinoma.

The CDR3 loop reads CASSQVGQGNADTQYF. CDR3 in DNA: TGCGCCAGCAGCCAAGTGGGACAGGGGAACGCAGATACGCAGTATTTT. This chain uses TRBV4-1 with TRBJ2-3; 10 bases align to TRBD1. The CDR3 loop spans 16 amino acids. Germline CDR1 MGHRA, CDR2 YSYEKL. The junction had 5 bases not matched to a gene; V was cut back by 1 base and J by 4 bases.